Presented here are 4 T cell receptor beta chains from one specimen sequenced in a study of T cells after yellow fever vaccination. TCRdb used MiXCR to reprocess the 5' RACE reads, holding one entry per CDR3 protein. This sample yields about 360,000 distinct CDR3 sequences, of which over 5% are seen a single time; approximately 16% belongs to the top ten. The sample in question was PBMCs, obtained 5 days after the yellow fever booster vaccination. The receptor set was obtained from a man aged 25 to 40 who received the YFV17D yellow fever vaccine.

The chain employs TRBV4-3 and TRBJ2-6; D gene unclear. From germline, CDR1 is LGHNA and CDR2 YSLEER. Trimming left V 0 bases short and J 0 bases short, with 6 bases between. The CDR3 spans 16 residues. In DNA, the CDR3 is TGCGCCAGCAGCCAAGATCTAGTCTCTGGGGCCAACGTCCTGACTTTC. It codes for CASSQDLVSGANVLTF.

This clonotype was observed a few times. V gene TRBV25-1 combines with J gene TRBJ2-7, with D perhaps matching TRBD2 (7 bases). Germline CDR1 reads MGHDK; CDR2 reads SYGVNS. The CDR3 totals 18 residues. V was clipped by 2 bases and J by 3 bases, with 23 bases between them. The CDR3, as DNA: TGTGCCAGCAGTGAAAGGGGGGGGAGGTCCTTCTACTACTACGAGCAGTACTTC. Protein sequence: CASSERGGRSFYYYEQYF.

A few counts support this clonotype. The chain combines TRBV28 with TRBJ2-5, with D hard to call. Trimming removed 3 bases at V and 5 bases at J, with 7 bases between. Germline CDR1 reads MDHEN; CDR2 reads SYDVKM. The length of the CDR3 is 12 residues. CDR3 sequence (DNA): TGTGCCAGCAGTTTCGGCCGGGAGACCCAGTACTTC. This encodes CASSFGRETQYF.

The chain has TRBV29-1 and TRBJ1-2; possible D gene TRBD1, 6 bases. There are 11 residues in the CDR3. V lost 4 bases to trimming and J lost 6 bases, with 9 bases between them. CDR1 is SQVTM, CDR2 ANQGSEA, per germline. CDR3: CSVGGADGYTF. The CDR3 coding sequence is TGCAGCGTTGGGGGGGCGGATGGCTACACCTTC.